The present TCR beta chain was sequenced within a study of cytomegalovirus exposure and HLA in healthy donors. Germline-derived CDR1 and CDR2 are SGHNT and YENEEA. The CDR3 is 14 residues long. V lost 5 bases and J lost 0; bases outside the gene matches: 2. PCR used 60 Vbeta primers and 13 Jbeta primers. Clones were read by immunoSEQ multiplex PCR, and TCRdb kept only the in-frame ones, dropping some. The data show 200,000 to 250,000 clones, with more than 65% seen just once and 0.63% held by the top ten. The receptor was isolated from a young man in good health and CMV-seronegative. The rearrangement uses TRBV11-3 and TRBJ2-3; 7 bases agree with TRBD2. Sequenced input: PBMCs. This chain's CDR3 is CASSAGGSTDTQYF. As DNA, the CDR3 is TGTGCCAGCAGCGCCGGGGGGAGCACAGATACGCAGTATTTT. Full variable domain (rest looked up from reference TRBV11-3 and TRBJ2-3): EAGVVQSPRYKIIEKKQPVAFWCNPISGHNTLYWYLQNLGQGPELLIRYENEEAVDDSQLPKDRFSAERLKGVDSTLKIQPAELGDSAVYLCASSAGGSTDTQYFGPGTRLTVL.